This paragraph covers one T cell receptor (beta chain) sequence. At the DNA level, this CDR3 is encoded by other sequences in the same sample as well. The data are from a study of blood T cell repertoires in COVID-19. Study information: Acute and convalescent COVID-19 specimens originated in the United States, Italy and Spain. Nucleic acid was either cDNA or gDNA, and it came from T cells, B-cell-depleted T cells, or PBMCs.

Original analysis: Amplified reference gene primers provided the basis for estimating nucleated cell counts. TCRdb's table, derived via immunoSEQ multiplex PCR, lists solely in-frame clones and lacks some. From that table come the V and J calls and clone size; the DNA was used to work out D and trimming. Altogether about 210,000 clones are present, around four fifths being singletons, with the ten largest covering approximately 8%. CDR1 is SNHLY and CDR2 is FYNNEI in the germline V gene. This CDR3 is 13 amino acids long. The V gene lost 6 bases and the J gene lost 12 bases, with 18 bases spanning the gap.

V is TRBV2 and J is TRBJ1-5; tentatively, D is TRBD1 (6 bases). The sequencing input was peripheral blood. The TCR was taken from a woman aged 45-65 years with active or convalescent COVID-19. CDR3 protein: CASSSGQGEGQHF. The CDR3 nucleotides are TGTGCCAGCAGCTCGGGACAAGGGGAGGGCCAGCATTTT.